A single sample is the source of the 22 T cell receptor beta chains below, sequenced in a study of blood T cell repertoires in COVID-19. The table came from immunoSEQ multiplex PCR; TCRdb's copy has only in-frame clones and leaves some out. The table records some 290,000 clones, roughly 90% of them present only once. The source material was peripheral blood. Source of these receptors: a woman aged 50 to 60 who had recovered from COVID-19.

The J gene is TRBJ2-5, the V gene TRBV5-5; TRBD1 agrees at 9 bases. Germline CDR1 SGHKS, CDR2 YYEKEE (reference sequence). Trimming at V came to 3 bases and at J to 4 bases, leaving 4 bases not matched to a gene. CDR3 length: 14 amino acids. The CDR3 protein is CASSSPGQGETQYF. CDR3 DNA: TGTGCCAGCAGCTCACCGGGACAGGGAGAGACCCAGTACTTC.

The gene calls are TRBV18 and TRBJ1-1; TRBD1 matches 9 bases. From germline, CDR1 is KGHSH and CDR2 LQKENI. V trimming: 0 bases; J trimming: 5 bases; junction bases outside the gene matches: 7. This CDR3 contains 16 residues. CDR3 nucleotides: TGTGCCAGCTCACCACCGAGGACAGGGGACAGAACTGAAGCTTTCTTT. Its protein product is CASSPPRTGDRTEAFF.

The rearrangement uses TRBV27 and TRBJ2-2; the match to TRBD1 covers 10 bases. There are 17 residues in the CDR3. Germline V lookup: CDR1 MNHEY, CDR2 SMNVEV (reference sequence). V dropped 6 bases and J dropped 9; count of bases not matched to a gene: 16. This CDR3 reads CASSKSGTGDIFRELFF. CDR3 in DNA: TGTGCCAGCAGCAAATCCGGGACAGGGGATATCTTCCGGGAGCTGTTTTTT.

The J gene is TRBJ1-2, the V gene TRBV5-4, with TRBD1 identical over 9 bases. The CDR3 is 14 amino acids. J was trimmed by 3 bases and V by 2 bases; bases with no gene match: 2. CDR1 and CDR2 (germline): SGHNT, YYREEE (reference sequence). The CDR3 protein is CASSFRTGDYGYTF. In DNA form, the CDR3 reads TGTGCCAGCAGCTTTCGGACAGGGGACTATGGCTACACCTTC.

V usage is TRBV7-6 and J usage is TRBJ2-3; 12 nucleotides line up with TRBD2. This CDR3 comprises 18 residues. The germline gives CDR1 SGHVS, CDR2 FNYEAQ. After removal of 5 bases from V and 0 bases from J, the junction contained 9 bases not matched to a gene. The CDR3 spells CASSPRPGTSGSTDTQYF. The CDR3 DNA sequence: TGTGCCAGCAGCCCCCGTCCCGGGACTAGCGGGAGCACAGATACGCAGTATTTT.

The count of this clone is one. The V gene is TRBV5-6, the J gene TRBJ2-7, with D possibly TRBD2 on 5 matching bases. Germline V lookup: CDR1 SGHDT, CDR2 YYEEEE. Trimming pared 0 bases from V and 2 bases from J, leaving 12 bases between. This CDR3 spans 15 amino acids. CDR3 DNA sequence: TGTGCCAGCAGCTTGGGTGGAGGAAACACCTACGAGCAGTACTTC. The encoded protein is CASSLGGGNTYEQYF. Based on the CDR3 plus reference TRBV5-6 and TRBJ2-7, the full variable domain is DAGVTQSPTHLIKTRGQQVTLRCSPKSGHDTVSWYQQALGQGPQFIFQYYEEEERQRGNFPDRFSGHQFPNYSSELNVNALLLGDSALYLCASSLGGGNTYEQYFGPGTRLTVT.

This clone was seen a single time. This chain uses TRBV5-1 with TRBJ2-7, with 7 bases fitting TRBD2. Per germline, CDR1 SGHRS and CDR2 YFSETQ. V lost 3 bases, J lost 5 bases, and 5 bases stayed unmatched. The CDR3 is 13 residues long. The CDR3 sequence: CASSSNLADEQYF. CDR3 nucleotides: TGCGCCAGCAGCTCTAATCTAGCGGACGAGCAGTACTTC.

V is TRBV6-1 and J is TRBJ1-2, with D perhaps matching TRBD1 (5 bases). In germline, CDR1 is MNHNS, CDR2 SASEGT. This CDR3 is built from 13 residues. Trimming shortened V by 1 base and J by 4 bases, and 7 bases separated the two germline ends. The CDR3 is CASSEDRIYGYTF. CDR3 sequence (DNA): TGTGCCAGCAGTGAAGACAGGATCTATGGCTACACCTTC.

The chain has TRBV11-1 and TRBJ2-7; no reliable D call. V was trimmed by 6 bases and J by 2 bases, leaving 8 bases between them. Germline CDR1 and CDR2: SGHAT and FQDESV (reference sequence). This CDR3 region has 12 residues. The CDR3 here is CASSTLTYEQYF. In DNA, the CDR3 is TGTGCCAGCAGTACCCTAACCTACGAGCAGTACTTC.

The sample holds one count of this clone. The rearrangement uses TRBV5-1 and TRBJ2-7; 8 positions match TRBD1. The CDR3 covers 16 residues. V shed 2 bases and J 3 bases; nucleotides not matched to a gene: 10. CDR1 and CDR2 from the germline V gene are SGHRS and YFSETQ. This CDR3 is CASSLSPGQVGYEQYF. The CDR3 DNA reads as TGCGCCAGCAGCTTATCTCCGGGACAGGTCGGCTACGAGCAGTACTTC.

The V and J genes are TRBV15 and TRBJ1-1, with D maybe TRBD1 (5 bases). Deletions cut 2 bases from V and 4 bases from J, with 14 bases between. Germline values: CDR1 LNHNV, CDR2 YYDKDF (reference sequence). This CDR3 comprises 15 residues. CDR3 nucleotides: TGTGCCACCAGCAGACACCAGGGAGGCTTCACTGAAGCTTTCTTT. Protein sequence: CATSRHQGGFTEAFF.

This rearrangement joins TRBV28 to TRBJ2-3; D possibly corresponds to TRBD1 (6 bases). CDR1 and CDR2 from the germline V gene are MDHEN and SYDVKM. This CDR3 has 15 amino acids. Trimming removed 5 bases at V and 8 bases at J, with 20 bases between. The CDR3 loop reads CASSDRSRSPGTQYF. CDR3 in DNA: TGTGCCAGCAGTGACAGGTCCCGCTCCCCCGGTACGCAGTATTTT.

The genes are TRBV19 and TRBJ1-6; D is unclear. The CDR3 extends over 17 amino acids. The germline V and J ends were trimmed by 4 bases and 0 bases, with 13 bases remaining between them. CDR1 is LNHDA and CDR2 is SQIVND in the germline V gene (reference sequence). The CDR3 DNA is TGTGCCAGTAGTACTGCGGTGCCTAGCTCCTATAATTCACCCCTCCACTTT. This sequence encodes CASSTAVPSSYNSPLHF.

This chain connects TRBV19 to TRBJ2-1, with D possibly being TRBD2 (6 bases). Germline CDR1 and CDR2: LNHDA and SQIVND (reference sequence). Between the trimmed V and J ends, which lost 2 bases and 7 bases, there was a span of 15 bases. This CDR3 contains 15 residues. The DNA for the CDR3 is TGTGCCAGTAGTATACTAGCGTACGAGGCTAATGAGCAGTTCTTC. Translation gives CASSILAYEANEQFF.

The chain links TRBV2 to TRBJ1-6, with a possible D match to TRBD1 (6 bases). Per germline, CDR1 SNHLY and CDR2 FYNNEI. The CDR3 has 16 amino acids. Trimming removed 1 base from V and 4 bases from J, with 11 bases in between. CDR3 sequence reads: CASSEGTAYYNSPLHF. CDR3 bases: TGTGCCAGCAGTGAAGGGACAGCTTATTATAATTCACCCCTCCACTTT.

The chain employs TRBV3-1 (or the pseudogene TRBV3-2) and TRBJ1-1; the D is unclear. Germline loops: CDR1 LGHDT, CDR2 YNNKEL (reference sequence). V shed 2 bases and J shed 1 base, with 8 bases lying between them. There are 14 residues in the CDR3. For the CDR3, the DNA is TGTGCCAGCAGCCAACGAGAGCAGAACACTGAAGCTTTCTTT. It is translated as CASSQREQNTEAFF.

The CDR3: CASSQGFGRGDGELFF. The CDR3 DNA sequence: TGCGCCAGCAGCCAAGGTTTTGGCAGGGGGGACGGGGAGCTGTTTTTT. The chain carries TRBV4-3 and TRBJ2-2, with D tentatively TRBD1 (7 bases). Per germline, CDR1 LGHNA and CDR2 YSLEER. Trimming took off 1 base at V and 7 bases at J, with 16 bases between the two ends. The CDR3 totals 16 residues.

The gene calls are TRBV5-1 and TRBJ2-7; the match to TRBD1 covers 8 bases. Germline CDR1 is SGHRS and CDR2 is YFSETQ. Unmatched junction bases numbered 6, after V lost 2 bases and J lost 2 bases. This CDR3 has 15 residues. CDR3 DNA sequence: TGCGCCAGCAGCTTTGGACAGGGAGAAGCCTACGAGCAGTACTTC. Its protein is CASSFGQGEAYEQYF.

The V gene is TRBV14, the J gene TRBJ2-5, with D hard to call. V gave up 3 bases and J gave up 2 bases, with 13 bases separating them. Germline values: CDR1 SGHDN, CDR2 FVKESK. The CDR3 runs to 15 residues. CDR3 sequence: CASSHWRGRQETQYF. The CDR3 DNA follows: TGTGCCAGCAGCCACTGGCGCGGTCGTCAAGAGACCCAGTACTTC.

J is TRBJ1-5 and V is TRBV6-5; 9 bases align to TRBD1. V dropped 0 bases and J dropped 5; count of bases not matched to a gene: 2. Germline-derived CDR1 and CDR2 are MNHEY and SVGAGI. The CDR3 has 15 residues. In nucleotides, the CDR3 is TGTGCCAGCAGTTACTCGGGACAGGGTCATCAGCCCCAGCATTTT. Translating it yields CASSYSGQGHQPQHF.

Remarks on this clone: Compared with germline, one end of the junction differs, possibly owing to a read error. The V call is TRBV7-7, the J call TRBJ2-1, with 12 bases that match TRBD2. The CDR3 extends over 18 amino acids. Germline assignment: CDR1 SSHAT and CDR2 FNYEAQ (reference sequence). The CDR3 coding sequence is TGTGCTAGCAGCTTATCGGCTAGCGGGGGGGCCCGAGGGGATGAGCAGTTCTTC. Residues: CASSLSASGGARGDEQFF.

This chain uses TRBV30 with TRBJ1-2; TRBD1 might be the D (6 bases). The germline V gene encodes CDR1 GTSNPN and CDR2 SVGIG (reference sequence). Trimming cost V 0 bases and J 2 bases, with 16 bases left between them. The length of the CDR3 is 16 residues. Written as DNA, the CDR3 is TGTGCCTGGAGTGTAACCAGGGGCTCCCCGAACTATGGCTACACCTTC. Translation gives CAWSVTRGSPNYGYTF.